These 16 T cell receptor beta chains were sequenced from one sample in a study of T cell responses to AZD1222 COVID-19 vaccine. Profiled with immunoSEQ multiplex PCR; TCRdb holds only in-frame clones, not every one. The table includes about 150,000 clones, about 89% detected once. This sample comprised peripheral blood, obtained 28 days after the second AZD1222 dose. All receptors come from an adult who received the AZD1222 COVID-19 vaccine.

The chain carries TRBV3-1 (or the pseudogene TRBV3-2) and TRBJ2-3; D is uncertain. The CDR3 is made up of 14 amino acids. The V end was cut by 3 bases, the J end by 6 bases, with 13 bases between. Germline CDR1 reads LGHDT; CDR2 reads YNNKEL (reference sequence). The CDR3 sequence: CASSHPSRVDTQYF. DNA of the CDR3: TGTGCCAGCAGCCATCCTTCTAGGGTGGATACGCAGTATTTT.

In its sample, this clone was seen a few times. The chain links TRBV5-1 to TRBJ2-1, with 9 bases that match TRBD2. The CDR3 spans 15 residues. V dropped 1 base and J dropped 6; count of bases not matched to a gene: 5. Germline V gene sequence: CDR1 SGHRS, CDR2 YFSETQ. The CDR3 loop reads CASSLLREGGNEQFF. The CDR3 region has the DNA TGCGCCAGCAGCTTGTTGCGGGAGGGGGGCAATGAGCAGTTCTTC.

The chain carries TRBV27 and TRBJ1-2; TRBD1 might be the D (6 bases). V was clipped by 5 bases and J by 3 bases, with 22 bases between them. The CDR3 loop spans 17 amino acids. Germline lookup yields CDR1 MNHEY and CDR2 SMNVEV (reference sequence). CDR3 protein: CASSHTGSGGVHYGYTF. The CDR3 bases are TGTGCCAGCAGTCATACAGGGTCAGGTGGTGTTCACTATGGCTACACCTTC.

V is TRBV29-1 and J is TRBJ2-3, with D possibly being TRBD2 (5 bases). Trimming shortened V by 4 bases and J by 8 bases, and 7 bases separated the two germline ends. CDR1 and CDR2 (germline): SQVTM, ANQGSEA. The CDR3 covers 10 residues. CDR3 protein: CSVVGATQYF. The DNA of the CDR3 is TGCAGCGTTGTGGGAGCTACGCAGTATTTT.

This clone was observed a handful of times. The chain has TRBV7-2 and TRBJ2-1; D might be TRBD1 or TRBD2, each matching 6 bases. The V end lost 5 bases, the J end lost 7 bases, and 18 bases lay between the germline ends. The CDR3 is 15 residues long. Germline CDR1 and CDR2: SGHTA and FQGNSA. The CDR3, as DNA: TGTGCCAGCAGCCCCTTTCCGAGGGGGAGGAATGAGCAGTTCTTC. Translating it yields CASSPFPRGRNEQFF. Full variable domain (rest looked up from reference TRBV7-2 and TRBJ2-1): GAGVSQSPSNKVTEKGKDVELRCDPISGHTALYWYRQSLGQGLEFLIYFQGNSAPDKSGLPSDRFSAERTGGSVSTLTIQRTQQEDSAVYLCASSPFPRGRNEQFFGPGTRLTVL.

The chain recombines TRBV7-2 with TRBJ1-2, with unresolved D. The CDR3 loop spans 12 amino acids. Per germline, CDR1 SGHTA and CDR2 FQGNSA. Between the trimmed V and J ends, which lost 1 base and 8 bases, there was a span of 8 bases. This CDR3 is CASSLGGRGYTF. The DNA of the CDR3 is TGTGCCAGCAGCTTAGGAGGACGGGGCTACACCTTC.

The CDR3 nucleotides read TGTGCCAGCAGCCCTTCGGTGGATACGCAGTATTTT. Protein: CASSPSVDTQYF. This chain connects TRBV3-1 (or the pseudogene TRBV3-2) to TRBJ2-3, with D hard to call. V lost 4 bases and J 6 bases, leaving 8 bases between the germline ends. This CDR3 region has 12 residues. Germline CDR1 reads LGHDT; CDR2 reads YNNKEL (reference sequence).

The chain employs TRBV24-1 and TRBJ2-7; possibly TRBD1 for D (5 bases). The V end lost 4 bases, the J end lost 1 base, and 7 bases lay between the germline ends. The CDR3 is made up of 13 amino acids. Germline CDR1 KGHDR, CDR2 SFDVKD. Here the CDR3 DNA reads TGTGCCACCAGTGACGCAGGGTCCTACGAGCAGTACTTC. Protein product: CATSDAGSYEQYF.

The chain carries TRBV12-3 or TRBV12-4 and TRBJ2-7; 7 nucleotides line up with TRBD2. CDR3 length equals 11 residues. The J segment lost 6 bases and the V segment lost 5 bases, leaving 1 base of the junction unmatched. CDR3 coding DNA: TGTGCCAGCAGTCGCGGGGGCGAGCAGTACTTC. It specifies CASSRGGEQYF.

The CDR3 sequence is CASSLATSGRFEQFF. DNA of the CDR3: TGCGCCAGCAGCTTGGCGACTAGCGGGAGGTTTGAGCAGTTCTTC. This chain joins TRBV5-1 and TRBJ2-1; 13 positions agree with TRBD2. The J segment lost 9 bases and the V segment lost 0 bases, leaving 3 bases of the junction unmatched. The CDR3 has 15 residues. CDR1 and CDR2 from the germline V gene are SGHRS and YFSETQ.

The chain recombines TRBV6-6 with TRBJ2-5, with D tentatively TRBD2 (7 bases). Germline V gives CDR1 MNHNY, CDR2 SVGAGI (reference sequence). The V and J ends lost 0 bases and 7 bases respectively, with 15 bases between them. The CDR3 runs 15 residues. The CDR3 coding sequence is TGTGCCAGCAGTTACTCGAGACCGGGGGGCGGGACCCAGTACTTC. Encoded protein: CASSYSRPGGGTQYF.

The chain links TRBV6-1 to TRBJ2-3; D gene ambiguous. V gave up 3 bases and J gave up 2 bases, with 6 bases separating them. The CDR3 spans 13 residues. The germline V gene has CDR1 MNHNS and CDR2 SASEGT. The CDR3 sequence is CASSDPHTDTQYF. The CDR3 DNA is TGTGCCAGCAGTGACCCCCACACAGATACGCAGTATTTT.

About this clone: Mismatch with germline at one junction end may stem from a read error. The rearrangement uses TRBV11-2 and TRBJ2-1; 11 bases map to TRBD2. Germline V lookup: CDR1 SGHAT, CDR2 FQNNGV. The CDR3 covers 14 residues. The CDR3 is CASSGSLAGGEQFF. The CDR3 region has the DNA TGTGCGAGCAGTGGGAGCCTAGCGGGAGGCGAGCAGTTCTTC.

The rearrangement uses TRBV21-1 and TRBJ1-5. TRBV21-1 is classified as a pseudogene. The CDR3 extends over 15 amino acids. CDR3 nucleotide sequence: TGTGCCAGCAGCTGGACCGAGCATAGCAATCAGCCCCAGCATTTT. Protein sequence: CASSWTEHSNQPQHF.

Worth noting for this clone: Other nucleotide sequences from this sample produce the same CDR3. The rearrangement uses TRBV5-4 and TRBJ1-3; the match to TRBD1 covers 8 bases. From germline, CDR1 is SGHNT and CDR2 YYREEE (reference sequence). The CDR3 length is 14 residues. V was clipped by 2 bases and J by 2 bases; unmatched bases: 0. The CDR3 DNA reads as TGTGCCAGCAGCTTACAGGGGGCTGGAAACACCATATATTTT. This sequence encodes CASSLQGAGNTIYF.

The chain recombines TRBV5-1 with TRBJ2-1, with 9 bases fitting TRBD2. There are 16 residues in the CDR3. CDR1 is SGHRS and CDR2 is YFSETQ in the germline V gene. The ends lost 4 bases at V and 0 bases at J; junction bases unmatched: 5. CDR3 sequence (DNA): TGCGCCAGCAGCCTCCTAGCGGGAAGCTCCTACAATGAGCAGTTCTTC. The encoded protein is CASSLLAGSSYNEQFF. The full variable domain, rest sourced from reference TRBV5-1 and TRBJ2-1, is KAGVTQTPRYLIKTRGQQVTLSCSPISGHRSVSWYQQTPGQGLQFLFEYFSETQRNKGNFPGRFSGRQFSNSRSEMNVSTLELGDSALYLCASSLLAGSSYNEQFFGPGTRLTVL.